Listed below are T cell receptor beta chains from one sample, sequenced in a study of CD8+ T cells in alopecia areata. The data were produced by immunoSEQ multiplex PCR, yet TCRdb's version contains in-frame clones alone and is incomplete. The sample has some 200,000 clones; 55% to 70% are singletons. The sample consisted of CD4+ T cells sorted from blood, taken at week 4, from a patient treated with tofacitinib. The receptors derive from a human donor with alopecia areata. Both conserved end residues are part of each CDR3. The D gene is left open where the match is weak. Some rows mark clone size as missing; the rest say once, few, many or name a class of expanded clone.

d_call	j_call	v_call	clone_size	cdr3_aa	cdr3_nt
TRBD1	TRBJ2-5	TRBV6-5	-	CASSPAGTGVETQYF	TGTGCCAGCAGCCCGGCCGGGACAGGGGTCGAGACCCAGTACTTC
-	TRBJ2-3	TRBV30	-	CAWSVSQISSTDTQYF	TGTGCCTGGAGTGTATCCCAGATCTCTAGCACAGATACGCAGTATTTT
-	TRBJ2-1	TRBV30	-	CAWTPGRSSYNEQFF	TGTGCCTGGACCCCGGGCCGAAGCTCCTACAATGAGCAGTTCTTC
TRBD1	TRBJ1-2	TRBV29-1	-	CSVRDRGEYGYTF	TGCAGCGTACGGGACAGGGGGGAGTATGGCTACACCTTC
-	TRBJ2-7	TRBV2	-	CASSYRTAGSSYEQYF	TGTGCCAGCAGTTATCGGACAGCTGGCAGCTCCTACGAGCAGTACTTC
-	TRBJ1-1	TRBV18	-	CASSQISTAIEAFF	TGTGCCAGCTCGCAAATAAGTACGGCCATTGAAGCTTTCTTT
-	TRBJ1-2	TRBV7-2	once	CASSLVFRNYGYTF	TGTGCCAGCAGCTTAGTGTTCAGGAACTATGGCTACACCTTC
-	TRBJ1-6	TRBV2	-	CASSKEGGRSPLHF	TGTGCCAGCAGTAAGGAGGGAGGTAGATCACCCCTCCACTTT
-	TRBJ2-1	TRBV25-1	few	CASSATTASSYNEQFF	TGTGCCAGCAGCGCCACGACTGCTAGCTCCTACAATGAGCAGTTCTTC
-	TRBJ1-2	TRBV4-3	-	CASSQEAKGTMNYGYTF	TGCGCCAGCAGCCAGGAGGCAAAGGGGACTATGAACTATGGCTACACCTTC
-	TRBJ1-2	TRBV15	few	CATSRDPGDDYGYTF	TGTGCCACCAGCAGAGATCCGGGAGATGACTATGGCTACACCTTC
-	TRBJ2-7	TRBV5-6	few	CASSLLRRDYEQYF	TGTGCCAGCAGCTTGCTCCGGAGGGACTACGAGCAGTACTTC